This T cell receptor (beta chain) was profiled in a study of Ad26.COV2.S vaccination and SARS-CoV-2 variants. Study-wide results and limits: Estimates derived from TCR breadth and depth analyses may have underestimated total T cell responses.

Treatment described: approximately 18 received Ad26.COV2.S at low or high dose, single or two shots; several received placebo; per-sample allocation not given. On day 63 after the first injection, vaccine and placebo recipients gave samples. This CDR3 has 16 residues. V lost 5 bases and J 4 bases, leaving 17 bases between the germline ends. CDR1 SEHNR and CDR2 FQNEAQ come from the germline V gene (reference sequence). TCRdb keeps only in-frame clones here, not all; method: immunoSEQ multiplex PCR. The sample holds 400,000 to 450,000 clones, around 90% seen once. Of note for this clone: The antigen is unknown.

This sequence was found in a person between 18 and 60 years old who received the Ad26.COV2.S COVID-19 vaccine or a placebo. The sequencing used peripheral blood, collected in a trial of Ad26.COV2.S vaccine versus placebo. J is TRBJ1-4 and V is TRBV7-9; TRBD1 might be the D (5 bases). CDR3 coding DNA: TGTGCCAGCAGCATCCGAAGGGCCCAGGGTAATGAAAAACTGTTTTTT. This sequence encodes CASSIRRAQGNEKLFF.